This TCR beta chain is from a study of Ad26.COV2.S vaccination and SARS-CoV-2 variants. At the level of the study: Enrolled in COV1001, the donor was in the Ad26.COV2.S trial arm, which received the vaccine.

Treatment given: about 20 received Ad26.COV2.S at low or high dose, single or two shots; a few received placebo; per-sample allocation not given. Sample collection was performed on day 63 after the first vaccine or placebo injection. In Boston, the donor was an adult between 18-55 years of age. Clones were sequenced by immunoSEQ multiplex PCR, and TCRdb holds only the in-frame ones, with some missing. The sample has approximately 280,000 clones, roughly 86% seen once. Per the germline V gene, CDR1 is MGHRA and CDR2 is YSYEKL. V dropped 4 bases and J dropped 4 bases, with 13 bases sitting between them. The CDR3 extends over 14 amino acids.

The clonotype was recovered from a person aged 18 to 59 who received the Ad26.COV2.S COVID-19 vaccine or a placebo. The chain uses TRBV4-1 and TRBJ1-2; D might be TRBD1 (6 bases). Sequences were derived from peripheral blood, sampled in a trial of Ad26.COV2.S vaccine versus placebo. CDR3 coding DNA: TGCGCCAGCAGCCGCCTACAGGGAGGCTATGGCTACACCTTC. It specifies CASSRLQGGYGYTF.